Below, 23 T cell receptor beta chains from the same sample are listed, as sequenced in a study of blood T cells in healthy people across ages. With a J-beta primer mix and a sample-barcoded 5' primer, a second PCR ran about 7 to 12 cycles. From the 5' RACE reads, TCRdb called clonotypes with MiXCR, one entry per CDR3 protein. The table lists just over 800,000 distinct CDR3 sequences, around 62% of them singletons, with around 30% in the top ten. Sequencing was carried out using blood. The receptors stem from a young man in good health.

The chain uses TRBV4-3 and TRBJ2-1; 11 positions match TRBD2. CDR1 is LGHNA and CDR2 is YSLEER in the germline V gene. This CDR3 comprises 19 residues. The trim removed 4 bases at V and 3 bases at J, leaving 14 bases unmatched. CDR3: CASSPRWGLAVGFYNEQFF. The CDR3 DNA sequence: TGCGCCAGCAGCCCTCGTTGGGGACTAGCGGTGGGATTCTACAATGAGCAGTTCTTC.

This clonotype appeared a few times. This chain uses TRBV6-2 or TRBV6-3 with TRBJ1-5; D is ambiguous. Trimming took 2 bases from V and 3 from J, leaving 5 bases between them. Germline V CDR1 and CDR2: MNHEY, SVGEGT. The CDR3 totals 13 residues. CDR3 in amino acids: CASSYTLNQPQHF. In DNA, the CDR3 is TGTGCCAGCAGTTACACACTCAATCAGCCCCAGCATTTT.

In its sample, this clonotype was seen a few times. The chain couples TRBV20-1 to TRBJ2-7; no clear D gene. Near its end, the DNA agrees better with TRBJ2-4, so the J call may be wrong. Germline V lookup: CDR1 DFQATT, CDR2 SNEGSKA (reference sequence). The CDR3 spans 12 residues. CDR3: CSARDTRNIQYF. In nucleotides, the CDR3 is TGCAGTGCTAGAGATACCAGGAACATTCAGTACTTC.

V is TRBV6-5 and J is TRBJ2-7; tentative D call: TRBD2 (6 bases). The J call may be in error: the DNA end matches TRBJ2-5 better. The CDR3 extends over 16 amino acids. Germline-derived CDR1 and CDR2 are MNHEY and SVGAGI. Written as DNA, the CDR3 is TGTGCCAGCAGGGAGGTAGGAGGGGCCCGCGAAGAGACCCAGTACTTC. This codes for CASREVGGAREETQYF.

The table lists this clonotype with a few counts. Here the CDR3 reads CSVYWGAEAFF. CDR3 sequence (DNA): TGCAGCGTTTATTGGGGAGCTGAAGCTTTCTTT. This chain uses TRBV29-1 with TRBJ1-1, with D unresolved. This CDR3 is built from 11 residues. V lost 5 bases, J lost 6 bases, and 10 bases lay in between. Germline V CDR1 and CDR2: SQVTM, ANQGSEA.

The chain joins TRBV9 to TRBJ2-5, with D uncertain. The germline V gene encodes CDR1 SGDLS and CDR2 YYNGEE. The CDR3 length is 12 residues. V lost 4 bases and J lost 7, with 11 bases in between. The CDR3 here is CASSTHSGTQYF. CDR3 coding DNA: TGTGCCAGCAGCACTCACTCGGGGACCCAGTACTTC.

This clonotype was recorded many times. This sequence joins TRBV29-1 and TRBJ2-7, with no clear D. CDR3 length: 12 residues. Germline CDR1 SQVTM, CDR2 ANQGSEA. Trimming shortened V by 2 bases and J by 1 base, and 6 bases separated the two germline ends. The CDR3 is CSVERGSYEQYF. DNA for the CDR3: TGCAGCGTTGAAAGAGGATCCTACGAGCAGTACTTC.

This clonotype was found once. The chain recombines TRBV25-1 with TRBJ1-1; no clear D gene. V gave up 2 bases and J gave up 1 base, with 11 bases separating them. In germline, CDR1 is MGHDK, CDR2 SYGVNS. CDR3 length equals 15 residues. The CDR3 nucleotides read TGTGCCAGCAGTGAACTCGGCGGAGGGAACACTGAAGCTTTCTTT. Translation: CASSELGGGNTEAFF.

The chain couples TRBV12-3 or TRBV12-4 to TRBJ1-2; TRBD1 aligns across 8 bases. CDR3 size: 15 residues. The junction had 8 bases not matched to a gene; V was cut back by 3 bases and J by 5 bases. CDR3 protein: CASSFVGTGLYGYTF. In DNA, the CDR3 is TGTGCCAGCAGTTTTGTTGGGACAGGCCTGTATGGCTACACCTTC.

The genes are TRBV7-3 and TRBJ2-7, with D tentatively TRBD1 or TRBD2 (5 bases each). The J call may be faulty, since TRBJ2-5 better matches the DNA end. The CDR3 totals 15 residues. The germline V gene has CDR1 SGHTA and CDR2 FQGTGA. CDR3 in amino acids: CASSITPGDGETQYF. In nucleotides, the CDR3 is TGTGCCAGCAGCATCACCCCCGGGGACGGGGAGACCCAGTACTTC.

This clonotype has a single count. This chain links TRBV6-5 with TRBJ2-6, with 8 bases fitting TRBD1. V was pared by 0 bases and J by 1 base, with 5 bases of the junction left unmatched. Germline loops: CDR1 MNHEY, CDR2 SVGAGI. CDR3 size: 18 residues. In DNA, the CDR3 is TGTGCCAGCAGTTACTCGGGGACAGGCCCTTCTGGGGCCAACGTCCTGACTTTC. Translated, it gives CASSYSGTGPSGANVLTF.

The CDR3 coding sequence is TGCAGTGCTAGGAAGGGGGGCGTTGAGACCCAGTACTTC. Amino acids: CSARKGGVETQYF. The chain links TRBV20-1 to TRBJ2-5; D may correspond to TRBD1 or TRBD2 (6 bases each). V was pared by 3 bases and J by 5 bases, with 13 bases between. Germline CDR1 is DFQATT and CDR2 is SNEGSKA (reference sequence). This CDR3 is 13 amino acids long.

This chain joins TRBV27 and TRBJ2-3, with no clear D. This CDR3 spans 13 amino acids. CDR1 is MNHEY and CDR2 is SMNVEV in the germline V gene (reference sequence). The V end lost 0 bases, the J end lost 6 bases, and 7 bases lay between the germline ends. The CDR3 reads CASSLSRTDTQYF. Here the CDR3 DNA reads TGTGCCAGCAGTTTATCACGGACGGATACGCAGTATTTT.

This clonotype was observed once. The chain has TRBV27 and TRBJ2-7; TRBD1 agrees at 8 bases. The CDR3 is 14 amino acids. The germline V gene has CDR1 MNHEY and CDR2 SMNVEV (reference sequence). J lost 1 base, V lost 3 bases, and 2 bases had no gene match. CDR3 sequence reads: CASSFWDRSYEQYF. The CDR3 nucleotides read TGTGCCAGCAGTTTCTGGGACAGGTCCTACGAGCAGTACTTC.

The chain couples TRBV7-9 to TRBJ2-7; D call uncertain. With 5 bases removed from V and 3 bases from J, the gap between germline ends came to 11 bases. The CDR3 runs to 13 residues. Germline CDR1 and CDR2: SEHNR and FQNEAQ (reference sequence). The CDR3 sequence: CASSKDTDYEQYF. Here the CDR3 DNA reads TGTGCCAGCAGCAAAGACACAGACTACGAGCAGTACTTC.

This clonotype was observed a handful of times. V is TRBV21-1 and J is TRBJ2-5; the table's D call, TRBD1, was not checked against the DNA. TRBV21-1 is deemed a pseudogene. The CDR3 is 13 residues long. The CDR3 sequence: CASRGDGQETQYF. CDR3 in DNA: TGTGCCAGCAGGGGGGACGGCCAAGAGACCCAGTACTTC.

This clonotype was picked up one time. The rearrangement joins TRBV12-3 or TRBV12-4 to TRBJ1-2; TRBD1 is a possible D gene (5 bases). The V end was cut by 7 bases, the J end by 2 bases, with 14 bases between. CDR3 length equals 14 residues. CDR3 sequence reads: CASIDVTVNYGYTF. In DNA form, the CDR3 reads TGTGCCAGCATCGACGTGACAGTGAACTATGGCTACACCTTC.

The chain joins TRBV2 to TRBJ2-3, with D perhaps matching TRBD1 (5 bases). The CDR3 contains 14 residues. The V gene lost 3 bases and the J gene lost 2 bases, with 9 bases spanning the gap. The germline gives CDR1 SNHLY, CDR2 FYNNEI. The CDR3 DNA reads as TGTGCCAGCAGTGACTTGACAGACACAGATACGCAGTATTTT. Amino acid sequence: CASSDLTDTDTQYF.

J is TRBJ1-1 and V is TRBV3-1, with D possibly TRBD1 on 6 matching bases. Germline values: CDR1 LGHDT, CDR2 YNNKEL (reference sequence). The CDR3 is made up of 16 amino acids. V lost 1 base and J lost 0, with 12 bases in between. The CDR3 region has the DNA TGTGCCAGCAGCCAAGGGCCCAGGGGATTGAACACTGAAGCTTTCTTT. Translating gives CASSQGPRGLNTEAFF.

Concerning this clonotype: Sequence at one end of the junction differs from germline and may be a read error. This chain joins TRBV24-1 and TRBJ2-4; unclear D gene. The tail of the sequence fits TRBJ2-7 better, so the J call may be wrong. The CDR3 is 12 residues long. Germline-derived CDR1 and CDR2 are KGHDR and SFDVKD. The CDR3 is CVTSDGSYEQYF. The CDR3, as DNA: TGTGTCACCAGTGATGGGTCATACGAGCAGTACTTC.

In the case of this clonotype: Just one base apart from a much larger clone, this may be a read error. The chain joins TRBV27 to TRBJ1-5; TRBD1 might be the D (6 bases). Per the germline V gene, CDR1 is MNHEY and CDR2 is SMNVEV (reference sequence). The CDR3 runs to 15 residues. Deletions cut 4 bases from V and 9 bases from J, with 19 bases between. The CDR3 region is CASSWGAKGDRPQHF. CDR3 nucleotide sequence: TGTGCCAGCAGTTGGGGGGCGAAGGGGGACCGGCCCCAGCATTTT.

The chain combines TRBV29-1 with TRBJ2-1; TRBD2 is a possible D gene (7 bases). Trimming shortened V by 2 bases and J by 8 bases, and 13 bases separated the two germline ends. Germline V gives CDR1 SQVTM, CDR2 ANQGSEA. The length of the CDR3 is 13 residues. CDR3 amino acids: CSVETGAGDEQFF. The DNA for the CDR3 is TGCAGCGTTGAAACGGGGGCGGGGGATGAGCAGTTCTTC.

J is TRBJ1-1 and V is TRBV12-3 or TRBV12-4, with 10 bases lining up with TRBD1. The CDR3 spans 15 residues. The ends lost 6 bases at V and 7 bases at J; junction bases unmatched: 11. The chain's CDR3 is CASSRDRGLENEAFF. As DNA, the CDR3 is TGTGCCAGCAGCCGTGACAGGGGGCTCGAGAATGAAGCTTTCTTT.